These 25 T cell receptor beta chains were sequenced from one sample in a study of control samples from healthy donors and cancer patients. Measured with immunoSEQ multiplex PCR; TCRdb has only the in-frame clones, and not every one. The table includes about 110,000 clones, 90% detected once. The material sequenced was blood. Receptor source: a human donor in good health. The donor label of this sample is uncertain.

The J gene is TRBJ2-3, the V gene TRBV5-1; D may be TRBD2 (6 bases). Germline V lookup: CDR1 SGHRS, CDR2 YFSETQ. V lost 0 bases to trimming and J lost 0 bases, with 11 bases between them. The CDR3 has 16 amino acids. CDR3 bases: TGCGCCAGCAGCTTGGGTCGGGGGACTAGCACAGATACGCAGTATTTT. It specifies CASSLGRGTSTDTQYF.

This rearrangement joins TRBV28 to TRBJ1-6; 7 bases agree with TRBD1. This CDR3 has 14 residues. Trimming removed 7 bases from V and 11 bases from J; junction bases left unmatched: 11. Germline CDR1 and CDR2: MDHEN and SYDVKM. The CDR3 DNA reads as TGTGCCAGCAACCTGAGGGACAGAATCACACCCCTCCACTTT. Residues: CASNLRDRITPLHF.

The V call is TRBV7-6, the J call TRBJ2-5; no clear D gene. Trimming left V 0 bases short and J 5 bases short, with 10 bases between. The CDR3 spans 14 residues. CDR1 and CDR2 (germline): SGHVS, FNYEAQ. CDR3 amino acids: CASSLAGIRETQYF. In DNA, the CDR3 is TGTGCCAGCAGCTTAGCTGGGATCAGGGAGACCCAGTACTTC.

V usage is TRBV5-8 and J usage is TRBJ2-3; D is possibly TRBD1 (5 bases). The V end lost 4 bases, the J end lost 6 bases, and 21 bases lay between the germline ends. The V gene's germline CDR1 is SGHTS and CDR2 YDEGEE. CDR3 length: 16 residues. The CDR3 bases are TGTGCCAGCAGCACCCGAATGTCCCAGGGTCTGGATACGCAGTATTTT. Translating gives CASSTRMSQGLDTQYF.

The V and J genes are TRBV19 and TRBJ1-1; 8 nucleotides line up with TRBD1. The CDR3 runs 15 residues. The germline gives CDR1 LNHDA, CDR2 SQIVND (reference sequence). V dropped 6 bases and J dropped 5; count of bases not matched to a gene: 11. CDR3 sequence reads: CASRTEDRGGTEAFF. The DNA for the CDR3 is TGTGCCAGTAGGACCGAAGACAGGGGAGGAACTGAAGCTTTCTTT.

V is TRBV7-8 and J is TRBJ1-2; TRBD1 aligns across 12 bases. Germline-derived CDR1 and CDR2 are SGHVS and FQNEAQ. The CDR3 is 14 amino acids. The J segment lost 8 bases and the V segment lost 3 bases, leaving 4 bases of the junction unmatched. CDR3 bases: TGTGCCAGCAGCTTCGCCGGGACAGGGGGCGGCTACACCTTC. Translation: CASSFAGTGGGYTF.

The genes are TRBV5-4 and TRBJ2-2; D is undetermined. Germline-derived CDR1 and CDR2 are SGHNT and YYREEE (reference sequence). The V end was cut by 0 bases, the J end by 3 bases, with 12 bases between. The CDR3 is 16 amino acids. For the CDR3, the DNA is TGTGCCAGCAGCTTGGTAGGCAGGAAGTACACCGGGGAGCTGTTTTTT. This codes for CASSLVGRKYTGELFF.

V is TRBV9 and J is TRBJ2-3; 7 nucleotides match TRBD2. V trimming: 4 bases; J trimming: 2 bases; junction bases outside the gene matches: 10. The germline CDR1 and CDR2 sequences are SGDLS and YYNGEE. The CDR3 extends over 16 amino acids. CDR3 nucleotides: TGTGCCAGCAGCCTCGGTGGGCGGGAGTTCACAGATACGCAGTATTTT. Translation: CASSLGGREFTDTQYF.

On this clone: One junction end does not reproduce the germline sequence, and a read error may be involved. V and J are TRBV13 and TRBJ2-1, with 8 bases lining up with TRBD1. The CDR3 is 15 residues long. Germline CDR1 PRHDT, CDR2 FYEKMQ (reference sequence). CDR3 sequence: CASSLGQGSYNEQFF. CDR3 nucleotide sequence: TGTGCCAGCAGCCTAGGACAGGGTTCCTACAATGAGCAGTTCTTC.

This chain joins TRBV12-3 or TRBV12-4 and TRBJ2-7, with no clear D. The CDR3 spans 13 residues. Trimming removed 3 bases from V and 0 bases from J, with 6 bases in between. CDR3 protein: CASSFSISYEQYF. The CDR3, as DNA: TGTGCCAGCAGTTTCTCTATCTCCTACGAGCAGTACTTC.

The CDR3 reads CASSSRGSSNTEAFF. The CDR3 DNA reads as TGTGCCAGCAGCTCACGAGGGAGTTCCAACACTGAAGCTTTCTTT. This chain connects TRBV7-2 to TRBJ1-1; D is unclear. With 4 bases removed from V and 2 bases from J, the gap between germline ends came to 14 bases. The CDR3 spans 15 residues. Germline CDR1 reads SGHTA; CDR2 reads FQGNSA.

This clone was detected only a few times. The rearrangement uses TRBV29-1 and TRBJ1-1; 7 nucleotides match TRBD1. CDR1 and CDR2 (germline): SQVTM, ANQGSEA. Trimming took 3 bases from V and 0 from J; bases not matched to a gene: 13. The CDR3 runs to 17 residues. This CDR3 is CSVEAYPGQELNTEAFF. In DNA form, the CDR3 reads TGCAGCGTTGAGGCTTACCCAGGACAGGAGCTGAACACTGAAGCTTTCTTT. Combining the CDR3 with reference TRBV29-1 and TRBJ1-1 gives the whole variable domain SAVISQKPSRDICQRGTSLTIQCQVDSQVTMMFWYRQQPGQSLTLIATANQGSEATYESGFVIDKFPISRPNLTFSTLTVSNMSPEDSSIYLCSVEAYPGQELNTEAFFGQGTRLTVV.

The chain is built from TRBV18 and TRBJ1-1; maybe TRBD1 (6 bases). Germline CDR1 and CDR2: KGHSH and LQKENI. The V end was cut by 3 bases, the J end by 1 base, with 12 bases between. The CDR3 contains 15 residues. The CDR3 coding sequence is TGTGCCAGCTCACCCGGGGGGCATGGGAACACTGAAGCTTTCTTT. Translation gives CASSPGGHGNTEAFF.

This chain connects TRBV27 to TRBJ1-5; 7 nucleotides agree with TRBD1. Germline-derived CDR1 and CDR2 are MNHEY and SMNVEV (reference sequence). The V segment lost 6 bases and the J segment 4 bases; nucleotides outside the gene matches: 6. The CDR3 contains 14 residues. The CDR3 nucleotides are TGTGCCAGCAGACCCGGGACAGAAAATCAGCCCCAGCATTTT. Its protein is CASRPGTENQPQHF.

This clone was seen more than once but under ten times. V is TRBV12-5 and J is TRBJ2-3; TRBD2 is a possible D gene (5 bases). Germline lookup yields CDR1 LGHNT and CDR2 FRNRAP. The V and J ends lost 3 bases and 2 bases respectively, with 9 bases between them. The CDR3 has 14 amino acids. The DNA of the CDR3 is TGTGCTAGTGGTTTTCGGCGGGTCACAGATACGCAGTATTTT. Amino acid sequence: CASGFRRVTDTQYF.

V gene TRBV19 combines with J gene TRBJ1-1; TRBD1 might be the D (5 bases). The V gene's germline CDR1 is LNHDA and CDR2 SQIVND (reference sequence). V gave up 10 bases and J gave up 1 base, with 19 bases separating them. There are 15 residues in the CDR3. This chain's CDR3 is CATRRLSGGNTEAFF. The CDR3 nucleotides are TGTGCCACCAGAAGACTATCTGGGGGGAACACTGAAGCTTTCTTT.

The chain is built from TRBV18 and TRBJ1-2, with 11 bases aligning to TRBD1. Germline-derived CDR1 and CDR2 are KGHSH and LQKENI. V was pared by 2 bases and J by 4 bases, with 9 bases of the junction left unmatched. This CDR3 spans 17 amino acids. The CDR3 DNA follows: TGTGCCAGCTCACCAGTTAGGACAGGGGGCCAAGGCTATGGCTACACCTTC. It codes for CASSPVRTGGQGYGYTF.

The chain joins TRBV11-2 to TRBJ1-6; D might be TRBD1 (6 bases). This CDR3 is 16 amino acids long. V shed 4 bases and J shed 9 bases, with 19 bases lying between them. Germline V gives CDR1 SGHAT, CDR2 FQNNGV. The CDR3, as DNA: TGTGCCAGCAGCTCCTTGAGGGGGAGGAGGGTTTCACCCCTCCACTTT. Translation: CASSSLRGRRVSPLHF. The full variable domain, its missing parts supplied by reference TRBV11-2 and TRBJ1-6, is EAGVAQSPRYKIIEKRQSVAFWCNPISGHATLYWYQQILGQGPKLLIQFQNNGVVDDSQLPKDRFSAERLKGVDSTLKIQPAKLEDSAVYLCASSSLRGRRVSPLHFGNGTRLTVT.

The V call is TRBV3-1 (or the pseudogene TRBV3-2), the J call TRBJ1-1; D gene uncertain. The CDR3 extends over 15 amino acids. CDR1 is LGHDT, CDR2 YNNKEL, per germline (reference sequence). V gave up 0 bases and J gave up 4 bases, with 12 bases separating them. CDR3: CASSQDRTGSTEAFF. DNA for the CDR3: TGTGCCAGCAGCCAAGATCGAACGGGGAGCACTGAAGCTTTCTTT.

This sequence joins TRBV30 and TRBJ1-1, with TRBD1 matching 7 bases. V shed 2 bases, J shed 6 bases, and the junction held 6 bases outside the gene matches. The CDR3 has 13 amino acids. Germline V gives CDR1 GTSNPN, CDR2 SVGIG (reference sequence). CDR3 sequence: CAWSRQGLAEAFF. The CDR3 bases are TGTGCCTGGAGTCGACAGGGTCTCGCTGAAGCTTTCTTT.

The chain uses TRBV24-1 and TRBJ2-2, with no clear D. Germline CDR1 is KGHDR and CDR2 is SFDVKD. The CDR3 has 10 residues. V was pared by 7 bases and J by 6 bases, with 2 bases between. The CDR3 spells CATRAGELFF. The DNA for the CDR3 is TGTGCCACCAGGGCCGGGGAGCTGTTTTTT.

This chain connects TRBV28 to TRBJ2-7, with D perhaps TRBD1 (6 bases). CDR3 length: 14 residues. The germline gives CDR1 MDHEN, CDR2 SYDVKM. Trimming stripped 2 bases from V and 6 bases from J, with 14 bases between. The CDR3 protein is CASSLVQGFSEQYF. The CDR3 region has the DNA TGTGCCAGCAGTTTAGTACAGGGTTTTTCCGAGCAGTACTTC.

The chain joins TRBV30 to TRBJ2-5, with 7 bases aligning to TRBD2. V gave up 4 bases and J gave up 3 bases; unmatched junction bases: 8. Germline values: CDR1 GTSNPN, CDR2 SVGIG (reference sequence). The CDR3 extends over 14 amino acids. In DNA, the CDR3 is TGTGCCTGGATCCTAAAGGGAGGGGAAGAGACCCAGTACTTC. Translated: CAWILKGGEETQYF.

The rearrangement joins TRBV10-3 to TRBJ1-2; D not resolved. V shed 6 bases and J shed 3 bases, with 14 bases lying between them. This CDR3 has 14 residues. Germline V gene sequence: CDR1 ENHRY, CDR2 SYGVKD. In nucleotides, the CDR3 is TGTGCCATCAGGGGCGGTGCACCAGACTATGGCTACACCTTC. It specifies CAIRGGAPDYGYTF.

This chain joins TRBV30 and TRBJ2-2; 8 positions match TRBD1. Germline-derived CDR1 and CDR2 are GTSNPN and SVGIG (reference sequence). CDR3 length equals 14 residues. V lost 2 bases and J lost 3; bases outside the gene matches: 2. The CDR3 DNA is TGTGCCTGGAGTCCGGGACAGGACACCGGGGAGCTGTTTTTT. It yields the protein CAWSPGQDTGELFF.